This TCR beta chain is drawn from a study of blood T cell repertoires in COVID-19. Using immunoSEQ multiplex PCR, the repertoire was profiled, and TCRdb retains in-frame clones only, with some absent. In the table there are approximately 260,000 clones, around 82% of which are singletons. Germline CDR1 reads MNHEY; CDR2 reads SVGEGT. The CDR3 has 14 residues. V lost 6 bases to trimming and J lost 7 bases; unmatched junction nucleotides: 11. The sequencing input was PBMCs or T cells enriched from blood (not recorded which). This chain joins TRBV6-2 or TRBV6-3 and TRBJ1-1, with 7 positions matching TRBD1. The clonotype comes from a man aged 50 to 60 who had recovered from COVID-19. In DNA, the CDR3 is TGTGCCAGCAGCCAGCACCGGGACAGATTTGAAGCTTTCTTT. Its protein is CASSQHRDRFEAFF.